This T cell receptor (beta chain) was captured in a study of blood T cell repertoires in COVID-19 (dated by TCRdb to 2020 to 2022). Regarding the study in general: Samples from collaborators originated in the United States, Italy and Spain and spanned both the acute and convalescent phases of COVID-19. The prospective study material was composed of cDNA or gDNA derived from T cells, B-cell-depleted T cells, or PBMCs. Deeply sampled blood TCRbeta repertoires from subjects exposed to, actively infected with, or recovered from COVID-19 were included in the dataset. The repertoires were released in a freely available public database meant as a resource for research on the immune response to SARS-CoV-2. The samples were drawn from the first 160 participants of the ongoing ImmuneRACE study and from more than 1,000 subjects provided by 6 global collaborators. Nearly every sample came with metadata listing a de-identified subject ID, COVID-19 status, age in years and sex. Where available, HLA class I and class II types were taken from metadata supplied by the sample provider and were not determined by assay-based typing.

What the work shows at the level of the full study, not this receptor alone: The amount of clinical and demographic metadata varied by source and participant and was provided uncurated.

TCRbeta CDR3 regions were amplified from genomic DNA by means of the immunoSEQ Assay, a bias-controlled multiplex PCR. Per the authors' processing: The number of nucleated cells in each sample was estimated from the amplification of reference gene primers within the assay. To quantify the absolute abundance of each unique TCRbeta CDR3 rearrangement, sequence reads were collapsed and filtered. For each sample, productive Simpson clonality was calculated as the square root of Simpson's diversity index across productive rearrangements. What TCRdb holds here is the immuneACCESS table cut down to in-frame rearrangements. Part of the clones is not present; checked against another copy, under half of the missing clones reflect an unresolved V gene, and the others are unexplained. For V, J and clone size, that table is used; D and trimming come from the DNA. In this sample the table shows 25,000 to 35,000 clones, about 78% of which occur a single time. The ten biggest clones cover roughly 21% of the sample.

Worth noting for this clone: Its antigen is still unknown. Base qualities are not recorded, but no much larger clone differs from it by a single base.

The collaborating institutions used their own protocols to collect whole blood in K2EDTA tubes. For TCRbeta analysis, collaborators shipped samples in one of three forms: frozen whole blood, isolated PBMCs, or DNA extracted from either of those sample types. The clonotype originates from a boy between 2 and 10 years old with active or convalescent COVID-19. Sample: peripheral blood.

CDR3 loop: CASRPLAGDEQYF. The bases are TGTGCCAGCAGACCGCTAGCGGGTGACGAGCAGTACTTC. Recombination connected TRBV2 to TRBJ2-7; 8 bases in the junction line up with TRBD2. The junction shows trimming of 6 bases on V and 5 bases on J, and the gene matches do not reach 6 bases of it. For CDR1 and CDR2, the germline V gene lists SNHLY and FYNNEI. There are 13 amino acids in the CDR3, from cysteine to phenylalanine inclusive. The retained sequence is limited to the CDR3, 39 bases, with the frame set at the first base.